These 29 T cell receptor beta chains were sequenced from one sample in a study of OX40 agonist ivuxolimab in advanced cancers. The library relied on the immunoSEQ multiplex PCR assay. Not all clones reach the TCRdb copy of this immuneACCESS table, which keeps in-frame sequences only. Checked studies attribute under half of the gap to unresolved V genes and leave the rest unexplained. This sample has about 62,000 clones in its table, and around four fifths of those were observed once. Jointly, the top ten make up about 3.7% of the sample. The material sequenced was CD4+ or CD8+ T cells sorted from blood, taken in a trial of the OX40 agonist ivuxolimab. Every receptor here comes from an adult with an advanced solid tumor such as melanoma, head and neck, liver or kidney cancer.

The chain carries TRBV4-3 and TRBJ2-5, with D perhaps TRBD2 (5 bases). The end of the DNA aligns better with TRBJ2-7, so the J call may be wrong. The CDR3 has 14 residues. Germline CDR1 and CDR2: LGHNA and YSLEER. Here the CDR3 reads CASSQGFGGYEQYF. The CDR3 DNA reads TGCGCCAGCAGCCAAGGATTCGGCGGGTACGAGCAGTACTTC.

The chain uses TRBV7-9 and TRBJ2-2, with D possibly being TRBD2 (5 bases). Trimming left V 5 bases short and J 8 bases short, with 9 bases between. Germline V gene data show CDR1 as SEHNR and CDR2 as FQNEAQ (reference sequence). There are 12 residues in the CDR3. The CDR3, as DNA: TGTGCCAGCAGCCAACGGGGAGGGGAGCTGTTTTTT. The encoded protein is CASSQRGGELFF.

J is TRBJ2-7 and V is TRBV25-1; TRBD2 agrees at 8 bases. In germline, CDR1 is MGHDK, CDR2 SYGVNS. The CDR3 runs to 17 residues. After removal of 2 bases from V and 3 bases from J, the junction contained 12 bases not matched to a gene. CDR3: CASSETLVGLALYEQYF. DNA of the CDR3: TGTGCCAGCAGTGAAACGTTGGTAGGACTAGCTCTCTACGAGCAGTACTTC.

The V call is TRBV27, the J call TRBJ2-7, with D possibly matching TRBD2 (7 bases). CDR1 and CDR2 (germline): MNHEY, SMNVEV (reference sequence). This CDR3 region has 13 residues. Trimming removed 5 bases at V and 1 base at J, with 9 bases between. The CDR3 reads CASSAGASYEQYF. In nucleotides, the CDR3 is TGTGCCAGCAGTGCGGGGGCGTCCTACGAGCAGTACTTC.

This chain joins TRBV28 and TRBJ1-1, with 8 nucleotides matching TRBD1. Germline CDR1 MDHEN, CDR2 SYDVKM. This CDR3 has 14 residues. The V and J ends lost 3 bases and 5 bases, in that order; junction bases with no gene match: 5. The CDR3 loop is CASSFPYRGTEAFF. CDR3 DNA sequence: TGTGCCAGCAGTTTTCCCTACAGGGGGACTGAAGCTTTCTTT.

The rearrangement uses TRBV28 and TRBJ2-7; D is tentatively TRBD1 or TRBD2 (5 bases each). Per the germline V gene, CDR1 is MDHEN and CDR2 is SYDVKM. V was cut by 7 bases and J by 0 bases, with 16 bases left in between. This CDR3 region has 15 residues. CDR3 in DNA: TGTGCCAGCAATACCCCGGGGCTCAGCTCCTACGAGCAGTACTTC. This sequence encodes CASNTPGLSSYEQYF.

This chain joins TRBV27 and TRBJ2-7; 8 bases line up with TRBD2. Germline loops: CDR1 MNHEY, CDR2 SMNVEV (reference sequence). The CDR3 spans 14 residues. The J segment lost 6 bases and the V segment lost 2 bases, leaving 6 bases of the junction unmatched. The DNA for the CDR3 is TGTGCCAGCAGTTTAGGAGCGGGAGCATTCGAGCAGTACTTC. This translates into CASSLGAGAFEQYF.

The chain employs TRBV9 and TRBJ1-1; D may be TRBD1 (6 bases). CDR1 is SGDLS and CDR2 is YYNGEE in the germline V gene. The ends were cut back, 5 bases at V and 4 bases at J, with 15 bases in the middle. This CDR3 comprises 14 residues. CDR3 in DNA: TGTGCCAGCAGTGCCGGACAGTTCGTCACTGAAGCTTTCTTT. Translating it yields CASSAGQFVTEAFF. The full variable domain, its missing parts supplied by reference TRBV9 and TRBJ1-1, is DSGVTQTPKHLITATGQRVTLRCSPRSGDLSVYWYQQSLDQGLQFLIQYYNGEERAKGNILERFSAQQFPDLHSELNLSSLELGDSALYFCASSAGQFVTEAFFGQGTRLTVV.

This CDR3 reads CASSPDPGANVLTF. CDR3 nucleotide sequence: TGTGCCAGCAGTCCAGATCCCGGGGCCAACGTCCTGACTTTC. The V gene is TRBV27, the J gene TRBJ2-6; D is undetermined. The CDR3 totals 14 residues. Trimming took off 5 bases at V and 4 bases at J, with 9 bases between the two ends. Germline CDR1 MNHEY, CDR2 SMNVEV (reference sequence).

The V and J genes are TRBV6-5 and TRBJ2-7; weak D call: TRBD1 (6 bases). Germline CDR1 reads MNHEY; CDR2 reads SVGAGI. V was cut by 7 bases and J by 2 bases, with 12 bases left in between. The CDR3 loop spans 13 amino acids. CDR3 loop: CASKGSGAYEQYF. DNA for the CDR3: TGTGCCAGCAAAGGGTCAGGGGCCTACGAGCAGTACTTC.

The chain has TRBV7-2 and TRBJ2-2; no clear D gene. The CDR3 runs 12 residues. V lost 2 bases and J 6 bases, leaving 4 bases between the germline ends. From germline, CDR1 is SGHTA and CDR2 FQGNSA. CDR3 nucleotides: TGTGCCAGCAGCTTAAATGCCGGGGAGCTGTTTTTT. As protein: CASSLNAGELFF.

J is TRBJ2-7 and V is TRBV2; 7 positions match TRBD2. This CDR3 is 15 amino acids long. Germline CDR1 reads SNHLY; CDR2 reads FYNNEI. The V segment lost 2 bases and the J segment 4 bases; nucleotides outside the gene matches: 8. CDR3 region: CASSESSGWVYEQYF. In DNA form, the CDR3 reads TGTGCCAGCAGTGAATCTAGCGGATGGGTTTACGAGCAGTACTTC.

The V and J genes are TRBV6-6 and TRBJ1-4, with D possibly being TRBD1 (6 bases). The CDR3 consists of 14 residues. Germline values: CDR1 MNHNY, CDR2 SVGAGI (reference sequence). Trimming took 5 bases from V and 1 from J, leaving 8 bases between them. The CDR3 here is CASSTQGTNEKLFF. DNA of the CDR3: TGTGCCAGCAGTACACAGGGAACTAATGAAAAACTGTTTTTT.

This clone came up once. The chain recombines TRBV29-1 with TRBJ2-5, with D perhaps TRBD1 or TRBD2 (5 bases each). There are 14 residues in the CDR3. The germline CDR1 and CDR2 sequences are SQVTM and ANQGSEA. V shed 0 bases and J shed 2 bases, with 10 bases lying between them. The CDR3 DNA sequence: TGCAGCGTTGAAGATCCGGGACGTCAAGAGACCCAGTACTTC. Protein: CSVEDPGRQETQYF.

The CDR3 protein is CATTSGSISYNEQFF. For the CDR3, the DNA is TGTGCCACCACTAGCGGGAGTATATCCTACAATGAGCAGTTCTTC. The chain links TRBV7-8 to TRBJ2-1; 11 bases align to TRBD2. In germline, CDR1 is SGHVS, CDR2 FQNEAQ. The CDR3 is made up of 15 amino acids. V shed 10 bases and J 1 base; nucleotides not matched to a gene: 6.

V gene TRBV5-1 combines with J gene TRBJ2-1; D remains unclear. CDR1 is SGHRS, CDR2 YFSETQ, per germline. The CDR3 runs 15 residues. Trimming left V 0 bases short and J 6 bases short, with 13 bases between. CDR3: CASSLVWQTRNEQFF. The CDR3 nucleotides read TGCGCCAGCAGCTTGGTATGGCAGACTCGCAATGAGCAGTTCTTC.

The chain carries TRBV5-3 and TRBJ2-7; D is ambiguous. TRBV5-3 is an ORF, with its function uncertain. The CDR3 loop spans 15 amino acids. Trimming pared 1 base from V and 5 bases from J, leaving 16 bases between. The chain's CDR3 is CARSLFLATWDEQYF. The CDR3 DNA follows: TGTGCCAGAAGCTTGTTCTTGGCTACCTGGGACGAGCAGTACTTC.

CDR3 in amino acids: CASSQDPTFYEQYF. CDR3 nucleotides: TGCGCCAGCAGCCAAGATCCGACATTCTACGAGCAGTACTTC. This rearrangement joins TRBV4-1 to TRBJ2-7; the D is unclear. Germline V gene lookup returns CDR1 MGHRA and CDR2 YSYEKL. CDR3 length: 14 amino acids. Trimming took off 0 bases at V and 3 bases at J, with 9 bases between the two ends.

The chain links TRBV5-1 to TRBJ2-3; D might be TRBD1 (5 bases). The CDR3 runs 16 residues. V lost 4 bases to trimming and J lost 0 bases, with 15 bases between them. From germline, CDR1 is SGHRS and CDR2 YFSETQ. CDR3 coding DNA: TGCGCCAGCAGCAGGGTTCAGGGTCCAAGCACAGATACGCAGTATTTT. This encodes CASSRVQGPSTDTQYF.

This chain joins TRBV11-2 and TRBJ2-6; TRBD1 might be the D (6 bases). The V gene's germline CDR1 is SGHAT and CDR2 FQNNGV. This CDR3 has 15 amino acids. Between the trimmed V and J ends, which lost 9 bases and 4 bases, there was a span of 16 bases. CDR3 sequence: CASRTDLFGANVLTF. The CDR3 DNA sequence: TGTGCCAGTCGGACAGATCTTTTCGGGGCCAACGTCCTGACTTTC.

The V gene is TRBV28, the J gene TRBJ2-7, with 7 nucleotides matching TRBD1. The CDR3 contains 15 residues. J lost 5 bases, V lost 6 bases, and 13 bases had no gene match. Germline CDR1 is MDHEN and CDR2 is SYDVKM. In DNA, the CDR3 is TGTGCCAGCAGAAAACAGGGGTCCCCGTTGGACGAGCAGTACTTC. Translated, it gives CASRKQGSPLDEQYF.

The V call is TRBV21-1, the J call TRBJ2-5. TRBV21-1 is an annotated pseudogene. The CDR3 runs 16 residues. CDR3 amino acids: CASSKRTEIRQETQYF. The CDR3 coding sequence is TGTGCCAGCAGCAAACGCACCGAGATAAGGCAAGAGACCCAGTACTTC.

The chain uses TRBV7-9 and TRBJ2-2, with 10 bases matching TRBD2. The CDR3 has 16 residues. The V and J ends lost 2 bases and 6 bases, in that order; junction bases with no gene match: 6. CDR1 SEHNR and CDR2 FQNEAQ come from the germline V gene (reference sequence). The CDR3 reads CASSLLAGVFAGELFF. The CDR3 DNA reads as TGTGCCAGCAGCTTACTAGCGGGAGTATTCGCCGGGGAGCTGTTTTTT. Looking up the rest from reference TRBV7-9 and TRBJ2-2 gives the full variable domain: DTGVSQNPRHKITKRGQNVTFRCDPISEHNRLYWYRQTLGQGPEFLTYFQNEAQLEKSRLLSDRFSAERPKGSFSTLEIQRTEQGDSAMYLCASSLLAGVFAGELFFGEGSRLTVL.

This chain joins TRBV19 and TRBJ2-1, with 8 bases matching TRBD2. This CDR3 spans 18 amino acids. CDR1 LNHDA and CDR2 SQIVND come from the germline V gene (reference sequence). Trimming removed 5 bases from V and 1 base from J; junction bases left unmatched: 13. This CDR3 reads CASSSQGWTSRSYNEQFF. Written as DNA, the CDR3 is TGTGCCAGTAGTTCCCAGGGTTGGACTAGCAGATCCTACAATGAGCAGTTCTTC.

This clone was seen a few times. The chain joins TRBV5-1 to TRBJ1-1; a weak D match, TRBD1 (5 bases). The CDR3 is 18 amino acids. V was clipped by 4 bases and J by 2 bases, with 24 bases between them. In germline, CDR1 is SGHRS, CDR2 YFSETQ. The CDR3 spells CASSLTGQPVGRNTEAFF. The CDR3 DNA reads TGCGCCAGCAGCCTTACGGGGCAACCAGTGGGTCGTAACACTGAAGCTTTCTTT. The full variable domain, in which reference TRBV5-1 and TRBJ1-1 provide the parts outside the CDR3, is KAGVTQTPRYLIKTRGQQVTLSCSPISGHRSVSWYQQTPGQGLQFLFEYFSETQRNKGNFPGRFSGRQFSNSRSEMNVSTLELGDSALYLCASSLTGQPVGRNTEAFFGQGTRLTVV.

In this sample, this clone turned up a few times. The J gene is TRBJ2-6, the V gene TRBV5-1; possibly TRBD1 for D (5 bases). With 0 bases removed from V and 5 bases from J, the gap between germline ends came to 9 bases. The CDR3 consists of 15 residues. Germline V CDR1 and CDR2: SGHRS, YFSETQ. Here the CDR3 DNA reads TGCGCCAGCAGCTTGGTGCAGGGAAGGGCCAACGTCCTGACTTTC. Translated: CASSLVQGRANVLTF.

This chain links TRBV7-3 with TRBJ2-1; possibly TRBD1 or TRBD2 for D (6 bases each). Germline CDR1 reads SGHTA; CDR2 reads FQGTGA. The V end was cut by 2 bases, the J end by 0 bases, with 11 bases between. CDR3 length: 16 amino acids. The CDR3 is CASSLVGGSSYNEQFF. CDR3 nucleotides: TGTGCCAGCAGCTTAGTAGGGGGGAGCTCCTACAATGAGCAGTTCTTC.

This clone is a singleton in its sample. The chain recombines TRBV6-1 with TRBJ2-3; possible D gene TRBD2, 5 bases. This CDR3 is built from 14 residues. Germline V gene sequence: CDR1 MNHNS, CDR2 SASEGT. Trimming left V 2 bases short and J 6 bases short, with 12 bases between. Written as DNA, the CDR3 is TGTGCCAGCAGTGAAAGGGAGTTTCACGATACGCAGTATTTT. It codes for CASSEREFHDTQYF.

The rearrangement uses TRBV2 and TRBJ1-1; possible D gene TRBD1, 5 bases. The germline CDR1 and CDR2 sequences are SNHLY and FYNNEI. V lost 3 bases and J 1 base, leaving 12 bases between the germline ends. The CDR3 is 15 residues long. CDR3 DNA sequence: TGTGCCAGCAGTGAGTATAGAGGGGCGAACACTGAAGCTTTCTTT. This translates into CASSEYRGANTEAFF.